This T cell receptor beta chain stems from a study of blood T cell repertoires in COVID-19 (dated by TCRdb to about 2020). At the level of the whole study: Samples from collaborators originated in the United States, Italy and Spain and spanned both the acute and convalescent phases of COVID-19. Where available, HLA class I and class II types were taken from metadata supplied by the sample provider and were not determined by assay-based typing. Nearly every sample came with metadata listing a de-identified subject ID, COVID-19 status, age in years and sex. Deeply sampled blood TCRbeta repertoires from subjects exposed to, actively infected with, or recovered from COVID-19 were included in the dataset. The repertoires were released in a freely available public database intended as a resource for research on the immune response to SARS-CoV-2. The prospective study material was composed of cDNA or gDNA derived from T cells, B-cell-depleted T cells, or PBMCs. Samples were obtained from the ongoing ImmuneRACE study (first 160 participants) and from approximately 1,200 subjects provided by 6 global collaborators. Here is what the overall study found, with its caveats: The quantity of clinical and demographic metadata differed by source and by participant and was supplied without curation.

The collaborating institutions used their own protocols to collect whole blood in K2EDTA tubes. For TCRbeta analysis, collaborators shipped samples as frozen whole blood, isolated PBMCs, or DNA extracted from either of those sample types. CDR1 and CDR2 (MGHRA, YSYEKL) derive from the germline V gene. Trimming takes 6 bases off V and 15 bases off J; junction bases not matched to a gene: 14. The CDR3 spans 14 residues, from the cysteine through the phenylalanine. Left in the record is the CDR3 DNA by itself, 42 bases read in frame from the first base. The immunoSEQ Assay, a bias-controlled multiplex PCR, was used to amplify TCRbeta CDR3 regions from genomic DNA. As for the original processing: Within the assay, amplification of reference gene primers was used to estimate how many nucleated cells each sample contained. To quantify the absolute abundance of each unique TCRbeta CDR3 rearrangement, sequence reads were collapsed and filtered. Productive Simpson clonality was computed per sample as the square root of Simpson's diversity index over productive rearrangements. TCRdb limited this immuneACCESS table to in-frame rearrangements with V and J called. A share of clones is missing; checked studies link under half to unresolved V genes, and the rest is unexplained. Clonal size and the V and J genes are those of that table, whereas D and trimming came from the DNA. For this sample the table gives about 40,000 clones, of which 84% were detected only once. Of the sample, roughly 15% is held by the ten largest clones.

To note about this clone: The antigen this receptor binds is unknown. No much larger clonotype is one base removed from it; base qualities were not supplied.

Sequences were obtained from peripheral blood. The chain links TRBV4-1 with TRBJ1-6; TRBD1 matches 7 bases in the middle. The TCR originated in a man aged 45-65 years with active or convalescent COVID-19. In nucleotide form, the sequence is TGCGCCAGCAGACCCGGGACAGCTAGTGGTGACCTCCACTTT. It translates to CASRPGTASGDLHF.